This TCR beta chain was identified during a study of response to subunit inactivated influenza vaccine. Findings of the study overall: Authors suggested each seasonal influenza vaccination recruits few new T cells.

As to this clonotype: Its target is not known.

TCRdb analysed the RT-PCR reads with MiXCR anew, one entry per CDR3 protein. The repertoire holds about 190,000 distinct CDR3 sequences, with about an eighth as singletons. Germline V gene sequence: CDR1 SQVTM, CDR2 ANQGSEA. Unmatched junction bases numbered 11, after V lost 3 bases and J lost 12 bases. This CDR3 spans 13 amino acids. The material sequenced was CD8+ T cells sorted from PBMCs, taken approximately 5 days after vaccination. The receptor was isolated from a man aged 50-59 years who received an inactivated influenza vaccine. J is TRBJ2-1 and V is TRBV29-1; 7 nucleotides align to TRBD2. The CDR3 protein is CSVERAPWGGQFF. In nucleotides, the CDR3 is TGCAGCGTTGAGCGGGCCCCTTGGGGGGGGCAGTTCTTC.